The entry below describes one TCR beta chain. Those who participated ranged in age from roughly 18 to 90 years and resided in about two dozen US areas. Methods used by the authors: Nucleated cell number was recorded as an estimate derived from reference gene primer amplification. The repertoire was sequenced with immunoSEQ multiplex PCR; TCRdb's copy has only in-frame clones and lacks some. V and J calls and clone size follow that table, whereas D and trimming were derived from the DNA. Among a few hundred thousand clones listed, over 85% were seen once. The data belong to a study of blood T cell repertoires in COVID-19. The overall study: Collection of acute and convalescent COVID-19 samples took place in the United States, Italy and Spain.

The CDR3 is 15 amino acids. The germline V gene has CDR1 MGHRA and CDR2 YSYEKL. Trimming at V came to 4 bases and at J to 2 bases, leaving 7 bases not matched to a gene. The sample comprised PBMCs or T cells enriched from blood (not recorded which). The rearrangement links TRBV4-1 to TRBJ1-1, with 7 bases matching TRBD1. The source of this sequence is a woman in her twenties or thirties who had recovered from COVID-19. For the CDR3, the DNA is TGCGCCAGCAGCCGCGGACAGGACAAAAACACTGAAGCTTTCTTT. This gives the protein CASSRGQDKNTEAFF.